A single sample is the source of the 27 T cell receptor beta chains below, sequenced in a study of blood T cell repertoires in COVID-19. The data were produced by immunoSEQ multiplex PCR, yet TCRdb's version contains in-frame clones alone and is incomplete. The table records under 300,000 clones, about 86% of them present only once. The sequenced sample consisted of peripheral blood. Source of these receptors: a woman between 55 and 75 years old with active or convalescent COVID-19.

The gene calls are TRBV12-5 and TRBJ2-5; D is unresolved. Trimming took 4 bases from V and 4 from J, leaving 7 bases between them. The CDR3 consists of 12 residues. Germline CDR1 LGHNT, CDR2 FRNRAP. Here the CDR3 reads CASGSYRETQYF. For the CDR3, the DNA is TGTGCTAGTGGTTCCTACAGAGAGACCCAGTACTTC.

The genes are TRBV7-9 and TRBJ1-2, with unresolved D. CDR3 size: 13 residues. V lost 7 bases, J lost 0 bases, and 9 bases lay in between. Germline lookup yields CDR1 SEHNR and CDR2 FQNEAQ (reference sequence). The CDR3 region has the DNA TGTGCCAGCACGGAACAGCCTAACTATGGCTACACCTTC. It codes for CASTEQPNYGYTF.

The rearrangement uses TRBV10-2 and TRBJ2-7, with 13 bases aligning to TRBD2. This CDR3 is built from 17 residues. CDR1 is WSHSY and CDR2 is SAAADI in the germline V gene. V lost 5 bases to trimming and J lost 0 bases; unmatched junction nucleotides: 7. This CDR3 reads CASSPLTSGGYSYEQYF. CDR3 DNA sequence: TGCGCCAGCAGTCCCCTGACTAGCGGGGGGTACTCCTACGAGCAGTACTTC.

Written as DNA, the CDR3 is TGTGCCAGCAGTCTCGTCGGGACAGGGAGACTCAATGAGCAGTTCTTC. As protein: CASSLVGTGRLNEQFF. J is TRBJ2-1 and V is TRBV28, with TRBD1 matching 9 bases. The ends lost 5 bases at V and 6 bases at J; junction bases unmatched: 11. The CDR3 is 16 residues long. The germline V gene encodes CDR1 MDHEN and CDR2 SYDVKM. Drawing the rest from reference TRBV28 and TRBJ2-1, the complete variable domain is DVKVTQSSRYLVKRTGEKVFLECVQDMDHENMFWYRQDPGLGLRLIYFSYDVKMKEKGDIPEGYSVSREKKERFSLILESASTNQTSMYLCASSLVGTGRLNEQFFGPGTRLTVL.

The rearrangement links TRBV13 to TRBJ2-4, with no clear D. This CDR3 is 17 amino acids long. V was shortened by 4 bases and J by 0 bases, with 16 bases between the two germline ends. The germline gives CDR1 PRHDT, CDR2 FYEKMQ (reference sequence). The CDR3 here is CASSSTTRTIAKNIQYF. The CDR3 DNA reads as TGTGCCAGCAGCTCAACCACACGTACGATAGCCAAAAACATTCAGTACTTC.

The genes are TRBV7-2 and TRBJ1-1; perhaps TRBD1 as D (5 bases). This CDR3 region has 16 residues. The V gene lost 1 base and the J gene lost 4 bases, with 16 bases spanning the gap. Germline V gene sequence: CDR1 SGHTA, CDR2 FQGNSA. CDR3 amino acids: CASSLVLPGVGTEAFF. In nucleotides, the CDR3 is TGTGCCAGCAGCTTAGTCCTTCCGGGGGTGGGCACTGAAGCTTTCTTT.

The V call is TRBV27, the J call TRBJ1-1; TRBD1 matches at 10 bases. CDR1 and CDR2 from the germline V gene are MNHEY and SMNVEV (reference sequence). The CDR3 has 15 residues. Trimming removed 5 bases from V and 5 bases from J; junction bases left unmatched: 8. CDR3 residues: CASSIRTGGGTEAFF. DNA for the CDR3: TGTGCCAGCAGTATCCGGACAGGGGGGGGAACTGAAGCTTTCTTT.

This clone was counted a single time. The gene calls are TRBV5-8 and TRBJ1-2, with 8 bases that match TRBD1. The germline CDR1 and CDR2 sequences are SGHTS and YDEGEE. Trimming took 4 bases from V and 8 from J; bases not matched to a gene: 16. CDR3 length: 16 amino acids. Here the CDR3 reads CASSQRTGQGTVGYTF. In DNA form, the CDR3 reads TGTGCCAGCAGCCAAAGGACAGGACAGGGAACGGTCGGCTACACCTTC.

V and J are TRBV5-1 and TRBJ2-2, with TRBD2 matching 10 bases. Germline V gene sequence: CDR1 SGHRS, CDR2 YFSETQ. The CDR3 contains 15 residues. V gave up 4 bases and J gave up 5 bases; unmatched junction bases: 5. DNA of the CDR3: TGCGCCAGCAGCCGGACTAGCGGCGGGACCGGGGAGCTGTTTTTT. It translates to CASSRTSGGTGELFF.

The genes are TRBV6-5 and TRBJ1-4, with a weak D call TRBD1 (5 bases). CDR3 length: 16 amino acids. Trimming took 0 bases from V and 8 from J, leaving 16 bases between them. From germline, CDR1 is MNHEY and CDR2 SVGAGI. The CDR3 region has the DNA TGTGCCAGCAGTTACTCCAGCGGGACGGGGCGCGAAAAACTGTTTTTT. Amino acids: CASSYSSGTGREKLFF.

Here the CDR3 DNA reads TGTGCCAGCAGCCCAGTCTTTAATTCACCCCTCCACTTT. As protein: CASSPVFNSPLHF. The V and J genes are TRBV3-1 (or the pseudogene TRBV3-2) and TRBJ1-6; no reliable D call. This CDR3 comprises 13 residues. Trimming stripped 4 bases from V and 6 bases from J, with 7 bases between. CDR1 is LGHDT and CDR2 is YNNKEL in the germline V gene (reference sequence).

The chain joins TRBV5-4 to TRBJ1-4, with 9 bases aligning to TRBD1. With V trimmed by 4 bases and J by 6 bases, 7 bases remained unmatched. The CDR3 has 15 amino acids. Germline V gene lookup returns CDR1 SGHNT and CDR2 YYREEE (reference sequence). CDR3 coding DNA: TGTGCCAGCAGCCCACAGGGGGCAGGGGATGAAAAACTGTTTTTT. Translated, it gives CASSPQGAGDEKLFF.

The chain uses TRBV3-1 (or the pseudogene TRBV3-2) and TRBJ2-7; 12 nucleotides match TRBD2. V lost 4 bases to trimming and J lost 0 bases; unmatched junction nucleotides: 1. CDR1 is LGHDT, CDR2 YNNKEL, per germline (reference sequence). The length of the CDR3 is 15 residues. CDR3 region: CASSPSGGGSYEQYF. The DNA of the CDR3 is TGTGCCAGCAGCCCTAGCGGGGGGGGCTCCTACGAGCAGTACTTC.

V usage is TRBV19 and J usage is TRBJ2-5, with TRBD2 as a possible D gene (5 bases). The CDR3 extends over 12 amino acids. The V end lost 6 bases, the J end lost 5 bases, and 10 bases lay between the germline ends. Germline-derived CDR1 and CDR2 are LNHDA and SQIVND (reference sequence). The CDR3 coding sequence is TGTGCCAGTAGGCAGGCGGGCGAGACCCAGTACTTC. Its translation is CASRQAGETQYF.

The chain links TRBV7-2 to TRBJ2-3; D is ambiguous. Trimming pared 1 base from V and 1 base from J, leaving 9 bases between. This CDR3 region has 15 residues. In germline, CDR1 is SGHTA, CDR2 FQGNSA. The CDR3, as DNA: TGTGCCAGCAGCTTAGGTGGCCCCGGCACAGATACGCAGTATTTT. Translated: CASSLGGPGTDTQYF.

The chain uses TRBV18 and TRBJ1-1; tentatively, D is TRBD1 (5 bases). CDR1 and CDR2 (germline): KGHSH, LQKENI. The CDR3 sequence is 14 residues long. V lost 3 bases and J 2 bases, leaving 10 bases between the germline ends. In nucleotides, the CDR3 is TGTGCCAGCTCACCCTCGACAGTAAACACTGAAGCTTTCTTT. Translated: CASSPSTVNTEAFF.

The gene calls are TRBV30 and TRBJ1-6, with D maybe TRBD1 (6 bases). The CDR3 is made up of 17 amino acids. Trimming pared 0 bases from V and 8 bases from J, leaving 20 bases between. Germline V CDR1 and CDR2: GTSNPN, SVGIG (reference sequence). CDR3 amino acids: CAWSVTFRGGEDSPLHF. Written as DNA, the CDR3 is TGTGCCTGGAGTGTAACCTTTCGGGGGGGCGAAGATTCACCCCTCCACTTT.

The J gene is TRBJ2-2, the V gene TRBV2, with 10 bases that match TRBD2. V lost 2 bases to trimming and J lost 3 bases; unmatched junction nucleotides: 3. The V gene's germline CDR1 is SNHLY and CDR2 FYNNEI. This CDR3 has 16 amino acids. The CDR3: CASSETSGEDTGELFF. The CDR3 nucleotides read TGTGCCAGCAGTGAAACTAGCGGGGAAGACACCGGGGAGCTGTTTTTT.

This chain connects TRBV24-1 to TRBJ2-2; tentatively, D is TRBD1 (5 bases). The germline V and J ends were trimmed by 5 bases and 4 bases, with 28 bases remaining between them. This CDR3 is 20 amino acids long. CDR1 KGHDR and CDR2 SFDVKD come from the germline V gene. The CDR3 loop reads CATSAHPLAPAGPGTGELFF. CDR3 coding DNA: TGTGCCACCAGTGCCCACCCCTTGGCTCCCGCAGGGCCCGGCACCGGGGAGCTGTTTTTT.

The chain carries TRBV10-1 and TRBJ2-1, with unresolved D. The V gene lost 5 bases and the J gene lost 0 bases, with 11 bases spanning the gap. The CDR3 is made up of 15 amino acids. Germline CDR1 is WNHNN and CDR2 is SYGVQD (reference sequence). The CDR3 protein is CASSSLPSSYNEQFF. CDR3 nucleotide sequence: TGCGCCAGCAGTAGCCTCCCAAGCTCCTACAATGAGCAGTTCTTC.

This chain links TRBV5-3 with TRBJ2-5; tentatively, D is TRBD1 (7 bases). TRBV5-3 qualifies as an ORF whose function is uncertain. Trimming cost V 5 bases and J 4 bases, with 15 bases left between them. The CDR3 runs to 14 residues. This CDR3 reads CARRYRQGGETQYF. In DNA, the CDR3 is TGTGCCAGAAGATATAGACAGGGAGGAGAGACCCAGTACTTC.

The J gene is TRBJ1-5, the V gene TRBV6-5; 9 nucleotides align to TRBD1. The CDR3 runs to 15 residues. Trimming cost V 8 bases and J 9 bases; bases outside gene matches: 14. Germline loops: CDR1 MNHEY, CDR2 SVGAGI. The CDR3 DNA sequence: TGTGCCAGCCGTCCCGGGACAGGGAACGGGACGCCCCAGCATTTT. This gives the protein CASRPGTGNGTPQHF.

DNA of the CDR3: TGTGCCAGCAGTTCTGCGACAGGAACTGGAAACACCATATATTTT. Its protein is CASSSATGTGNTIYF. The rearrangement links TRBV28 to TRBJ1-3, with D perhaps matching TRBD1 (6 bases). Germline V gives CDR1 MDHEN, CDR2 SYDVKM. Between the trimmed V and J ends, which lost 4 bases and 2 bases, there was a span of 12 bases. This CDR3 region has 15 residues.

This chain connects TRBV27 to TRBJ1-6; D not resolved. The length of the CDR3 is 14 residues. Trimming took off 6 bases at V and 10 bases at J, with 16 bases between the two ends. From germline, CDR1 is MNHEY and CDR2 SMNVEV (reference sequence). The CDR3 DNA reads TGTGCCAGCAGACCCCGCCCTGGGGAGTCACCCCTCCACTTT. Protein: CASRPRPGESPLHF.

V and J are TRBV29-1 and TRBJ1-2; 7 bases are shared with TRBD1. Germline V gene lookup returns CDR1 SQVTM and CDR2 ANQGSEA. This CDR3 contains 12 residues. J was trimmed by 8 bases and V by 4 bases; bases with no gene match: 7. The CDR3 DNA reads TGCAGCGTTGGCAAGGGGGCGGAGGGCTACACCTTC. Protein sequence: CSVGKGAEGYTF. The full variable domain, completed using reference TRBV29-1 and TRBJ1-2, is SAVISQKPSRDICQRGTSLTIQCQVDSQVTMMFWYRQQPGQSLTLIATANQGSEATYESGFVIDKFPISRPNLTFSTLTVSNMSPEDSSIYLCSVGKGAEGYTFGSGTRLTVV.

The genes are TRBV5-1 and TRBJ2-1, with D possibly matching TRBD2 (6 bases). V lost 1 base to trimming and J lost 7 bases, with 18 bases between them. The germline gives CDR1 SGHRS, CDR2 YFSETQ. The CDR3 has 16 amino acids. The CDR3 protein is CASSLITTRGPNEQFF. CDR3 nucleotides: TGCGCCAGCAGCTTGATCACGACTAGGGGCCCGAATGAGCAGTTCTTC. Filled out from reference TRBV5-1 and TRBJ2-1, the complete variable domain reads KAGVTQTPRYLIKTRGQQVTLSCSPISGHRSVSWYQQTPGQGLQFLFEYFSETQRNKGNFPGRFSGRQFSNSRSEMNVSTLELGDSALYLCASSLITTRGPNEQFFGPGTRLTVL.

This chain links TRBV5-6 with TRBJ2-3, with 14 bases identical to TRBD2. Trimming removed 3 bases from V and 6 bases from J; junction bases left unmatched: 3. The CDR3 sequence is 15 residues long. Germline V lookup: CDR1 SGHDT, CDR2 YYEEEE. Here the CDR3 reads CASSSGLAGGDTQYF. CDR3 sequence (DNA): TGTGCCAGCAGCTCCGGACTAGCGGGGGGTGATACGCAGTATTTT.